The present TCR beta chain was sequenced within a study of blood T cell repertoires in COVID-19 (TCRdb year 2020). Regarding the complete study: Collaborator samples came from the United States, Italy and Spain and covered acute and convalescent phases of COVID-19. Deeply sampled blood TCRbeta repertoires from subjects exposed to, actively infected with, or recovered from COVID-19 were included in the dataset. Where available, HLA class I and class II types were obtained from metadata supplied by the sample provider rather than from assay-based typing. The repertoires were released in a freely available public database intended as a resource for research on the immune response to SARS-CoV-2. Sample metadata almost always included a de-identified subject ID, COVID-19 status, age in years and sex. The prospective study material was composed of cDNA or gDNA derived from T cells, B-cell-depleted T cells, or PBMCs. Samples were obtained from the ongoing ImmuneRACE study (first 160 participants) and from over 1,000 subjects provided by 6 global collaborators.

TCRbeta CDR3 regions were amplified from genomic DNA by means of the immunoSEQ Assay, a bias-controlled multiplex PCR. In the source study's methods: Within the assay, amplification of reference gene primers was used to estimate how many nucleated cells each sample contained. To quantify the absolute abundance of each unique TCRbeta CDR3 rearrangement, sequence reads were collapsed and filtered. Productive Simpson clonality was computed per sample as the square root of Simpson's diversity index over productive rearrangements. In its TCRdb copy, this immuneACCESS table keeps in-frame sequences only and misses some clones. Where compared with another copy, unresolved V genes explain less than half of these, and the others have no known cause. The V and J calls and the clone size are those of that table, but D and trimming were determined from the DNA. The sample contains some 210,000 clones, more than 75% of them found a single time. The top ten constitute more than 10% of the sample.

Collaborating institutions collected whole blood in K2EDTA tubes following their own protocols. For TCRbeta analysis, collaborators shipped samples as frozen whole blood, isolated PBMCs, or DNA extracted from either of those sample types. As to this clone: Its antigen is still unknown. No base-level quality is on record; no much larger clone is a single base apart.

CDR3 length: 15 amino acids, cysteine to phenylalanine. This entry keeps only the CDR3 DNA: 45 bases, framed from base 1. The V end loses 1 base and the J end loses 9 bases, and a stretch of 15 bases separates them. According to the germline V gene, CDR1 reads SGHDN and CDR2 reads FVKESK. Overall results and qualifications from the work: The quantity of clinical and demographic metadata differed by source and by participant and was supplied without curation.

The chain is encoded by TRBV14 joined to TRBJ2-2, with TRBD2 as a weak D call on 6 bases. The source material was peripheral blood. The receptor was isolated from a woman in her 40s with acute or convalescent COVID-19. CDR3 protein: CASSQVSWRGRELFF. The nucleotides are TGTGCCAGCAGCCAAGTTTCGTGGAGGGGCCGGGAGCTGTTTTTT. With all but the CDR3 taken from the reference TRBV14 and TRBJ2-2 genes, the full variable domain is: EAGVTQFPSHSVIEKGQTVTLRCDPISGHDNLYWYRRVMGKEIKFLLHFVKESKQDESGMPNNRFLAERTGGTYSTLKVQPAELEDSGVYFCASSQVSWRGRELFFGEGSRLTVL.